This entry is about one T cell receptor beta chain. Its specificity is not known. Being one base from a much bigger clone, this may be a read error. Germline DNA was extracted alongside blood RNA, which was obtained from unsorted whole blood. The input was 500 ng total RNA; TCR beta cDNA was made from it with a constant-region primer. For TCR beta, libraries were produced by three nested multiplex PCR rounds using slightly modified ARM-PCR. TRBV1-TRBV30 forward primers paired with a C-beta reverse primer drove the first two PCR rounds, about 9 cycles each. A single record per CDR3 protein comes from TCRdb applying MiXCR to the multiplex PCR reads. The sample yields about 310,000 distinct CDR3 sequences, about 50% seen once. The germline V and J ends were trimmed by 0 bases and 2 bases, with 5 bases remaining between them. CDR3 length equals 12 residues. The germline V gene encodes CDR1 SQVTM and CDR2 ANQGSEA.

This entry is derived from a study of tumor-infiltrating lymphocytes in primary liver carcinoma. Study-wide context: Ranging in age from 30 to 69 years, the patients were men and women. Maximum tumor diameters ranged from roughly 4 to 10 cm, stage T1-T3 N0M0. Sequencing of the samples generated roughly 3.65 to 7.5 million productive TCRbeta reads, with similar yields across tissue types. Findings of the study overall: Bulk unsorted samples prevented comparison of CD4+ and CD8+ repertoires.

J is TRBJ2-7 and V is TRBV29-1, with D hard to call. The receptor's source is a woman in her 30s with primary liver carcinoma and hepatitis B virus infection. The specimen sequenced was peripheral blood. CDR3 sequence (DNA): TGCAGCGTTGAAGATCCGGCCTACGAGCAGTACTTC. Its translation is CSVEDPAYEQYF.